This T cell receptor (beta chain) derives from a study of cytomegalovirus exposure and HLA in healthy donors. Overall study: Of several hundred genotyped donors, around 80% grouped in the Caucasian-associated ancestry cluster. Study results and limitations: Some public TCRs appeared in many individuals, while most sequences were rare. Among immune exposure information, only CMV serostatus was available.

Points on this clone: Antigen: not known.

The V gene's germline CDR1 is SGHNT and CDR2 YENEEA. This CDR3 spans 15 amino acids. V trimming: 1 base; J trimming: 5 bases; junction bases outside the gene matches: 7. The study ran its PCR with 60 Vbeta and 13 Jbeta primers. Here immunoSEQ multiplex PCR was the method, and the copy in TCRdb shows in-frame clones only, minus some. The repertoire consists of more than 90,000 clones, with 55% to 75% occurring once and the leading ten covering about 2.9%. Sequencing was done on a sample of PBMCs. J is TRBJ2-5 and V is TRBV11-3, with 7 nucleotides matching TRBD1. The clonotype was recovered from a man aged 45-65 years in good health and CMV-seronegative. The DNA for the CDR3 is TGTGCCAGCAGCTTAGGCGGACAGGAGCTGGAGACCCAGTACTTC. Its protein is CASSLGGQELETQYF.